These 18 T cell receptor beta chains came from one sample sequenced in a study of blood T cell repertoires in COVID-19. Profiled with immunoSEQ multiplex PCR; TCRdb holds only in-frame clones, not every one. The data show about 240,000 clones, 70% to 75% seen once. The material sequenced was peripheral blood. The receptor source for this set is a woman at least 80 years old with acute or convalescent COVID-19.

V gene TRBV11-3 combines with J gene TRBJ2-1, with TRBD2 as a possible D gene (6 bases). The CDR3 length is 17 residues. The germline V gene encodes CDR1 SGHNT and CDR2 YENEEA. Trimming left V 1 base short and J 3 bases short, with 16 bases between. CDR3 in DNA: TGTGCCAGCAGCTTAGCAAGTCGGGAGCGTAACTACAATGAGCAGTTCTTC. This gives the protein CASSLASRERNYNEQFF. Full variable domain (missing parts from reference TRBV11-3 and TRBJ2-1): EAGVVQSPRYKIIEKKQPVAFWCNPISGHNTLYWYLQNLGQGPELLIRYENEEAVDDSQLPKDRFSAERLKGVDSTLKIQPAELGDSAVYLCASSLASRERNYNEQFFGPGTRLTVL.

This clone appeared a few times. The gene calls are TRBV5-1 and TRBJ2-5; TRBD2 agrees at 13 bases. This CDR3 is 17 amino acids long. The V gene's germline CDR1 is SGHRS and CDR2 YFSETQ. The V segment lost 4 bases and the J segment 5 bases; nucleotides outside the gene matches: 11. CDR3 region: CASSPGTSGNNWETQYF. CDR3 sequence (DNA): TGCGCCAGCAGCCCGGGGACTAGCGGGAATAATTGGGAGACCCAGTACTTC.

V gene TRBV5-1 combines with J gene TRBJ2-3; 7 bases map to TRBD1. Germline values: CDR1 SGHRS, CDR2 YFSETQ. The CDR3 is 16 amino acids. V gave up 0 bases and J gave up 4 bases; unmatched junction bases: 8. The CDR3 region is CASSLAGTAGADTQYF. The CDR3 region has the DNA TGCGCCAGCAGCTTGGCCGGGACAGCCGGAGCAGATACGCAGTATTTT.

The V and J genes are TRBV7-9 and TRBJ1-6; 9 positions match TRBD1. The CDR3 runs 14 residues. V lost 5 bases, J lost 7 bases, and 3 bases stayed unmatched. Per the germline V gene, CDR1 is SEHNR and CDR2 is FQNEAQ (reference sequence). Here the CDR3 reads CASSPGQGNSPLHF. As DNA, the CDR3 is TGTGCCAGCAGCCCGGGACAGGGAAATTCACCCCTCCACTTT. Full variable domain (missing parts from reference TRBV7-9 and TRBJ1-6): DTGVSQNPRHKITKRGQNVTFRCDPISEHNRLYWYRQTLGQGPEFLTYFQNEAQLEKSRLLSDRFSAERPKGSFSTLEIQRTEQGDSAMYLCASSPGQGNSPLHFGNGTRLTVT.

This chain uses TRBV11-2 with TRBJ2-7; 7 bases are a match to TRBD2. Trimming took 2 bases from V and 0 from J; bases not matched to a gene: 13. The CDR3 has 18 residues. The germline gives CDR1 SGHAT, CDR2 FQNNGV. The chain's CDR3 is CASSLTNRGGGPSYEQYF. Here the CDR3 DNA reads TGTGCCAGCAGCTTAACCAATCGGGGCGGGGGACCCTCCTACGAGCAGTACTTC.

The rearrangement uses TRBV10-3 and TRBJ1-6, with D tentatively TRBD1 (5 bases). The CDR3 is made up of 14 amino acids. CDR1 is ENHRY, CDR2 SYGVKD, per germline. Trimming stripped 2 bases from V and 10 bases from J, with 12 bases between. CDR3 DNA sequence: TGTGCCATCAGTGAGACCGACAGTCAGTCACCCCTCCACTTT. Amino acid sequence: CAISETDSQSPLHF.

The chain uses TRBV18 and TRBJ1-4; 7 bases align to TRBD1. Germline-derived CDR1 and CDR2 are KGHSH and LQKENI. This CDR3 region has 15 residues. V shed 4 bases and J 7 bases; nucleotides not matched to a gene: 9. CDR3 in DNA: TGTGCCAGCTCACGTACAGGGGCTGACGGTGAAAAACTGTTTTTT. Amino acids: CASSRTGADGEKLFF. Filled out from reference TRBV18 and TRBJ1-4, the complete variable domain reads NAGVMQNPRHLVRRRGQEARLRCSPMKGHSHVYWYRQLPEEGLKFMVYLQKENIIDESGMPKERFSAEFPKEGPSILRIQQVVRGDSAAYFCASSRTGADGEKLFFGSGTQLSVL.

This chain connects TRBV11-2 to TRBJ2-1; 7 nucleotides match TRBD1. Germline CDR1 reads SGHAT; CDR2 reads FQNNGV. The trim removed 1 base at V and 0 bases at J, leaving 9 bases unmatched. The CDR3 runs to 18 residues. This CDR3 reads CASSLVLRGPRSYNEQFF. In DNA, the CDR3 is TGTGCCAGCAGCTTAGTTTTGAGGGGGCCGCGCTCCTACAATGAGCAGTTCTTC.

V is TRBV5-4 and J is TRBJ2-5; TRBD1 agrees at 10 bases. After removal of 0 bases from V and 5 bases from J, the junction contained 10 bases not matched to a gene. Germline V CDR1 and CDR2: SGHNT, YYREEE (reference sequence). This CDR3 has 17 residues. This CDR3 reads CASSLGRTGGGKETQYF. The DNA for the CDR3 is TGTGCCAGCAGCTTGGGGCGGACAGGGGGTGGGAAGGAGACCCAGTACTTC. The whole variable domain, filled in from reference TRBV5-4 and TRBJ2-5, reads ETGVTQSPTHLIKTRGQQVTLRCSSQSGHNTVSWYQQALGQGPQFIFQYYREEENGRGNFPPRFSGLQFPNYSSELNVNALELDDSALYLCASSLGRTGGGKETQYFGPGTRLLVL.

As DNA, the CDR3 is TGTGCCAGTACCCGGGAGGGCGGACAGCTCGGGGAGCTGTTTTTT. Its protein is CASTREGGQLGELFF. The rearrangement links TRBV19 to TRBJ2-2; 8 nucleotides agree with TRBD2. The germline CDR1 and CDR2 sequences are LNHDA and SQIVND (reference sequence). Trimming at V came to 7 bases and at J to 7 bases, leaving 11 bases not matched to a gene. The CDR3 spans 15 residues.

J is TRBJ1-6 and V is TRBV5-4; 7 bases are shared with TRBD1. This CDR3 is built from 17 residues. CDR1 is SGHNT, CDR2 YYREEE, per germline (reference sequence). Trimming at V came to 2 bases and at J to 7 bases, leaving 12 bases not matched to a gene. The CDR3 nucleotides are TGTGCCAGCAGCTTCGGGACCCATTCCAGGGGGAATTCACCCCTCCACTTT. Protein: CASSFGTHSRGNSPLHF.

This clone turned up a few times. The chain uses TRBV6-5 and TRBJ1-2; D call uncertain. Germline CDR1 and CDR2: MNHEY and SVGAGI. The CDR3 totals 15 residues. The V gene lost 4 bases and the J gene lost 4 bases, with 16 bases spanning the gap. The CDR3 DNA follows: TGTGCCAGCAGTTCTAGGACGGGGTTACTCTATGGCTACACCTTC. Encoded protein: CASSSRTGLLYGYTF.

This chain connects TRBV6-2 or TRBV6-3 to TRBJ1-3; 7 bases line up with TRBD1. This CDR3 comprises 16 residues. V was clipped by 2 bases and J by 9 bases; unmatched bases: 13. Per the germline V gene, CDR1 is MNHEY and CDR2 is SVGEGT. CDR3 loop: CASSYVGQTTGGTIYF. The CDR3 DNA follows: TGTGCCAGCAGTTACGTGGGACAGACGACCGGGGGCACCATATATTTT.

The genes are TRBV15 and TRBJ2-3; a weak D match, TRBD1 (6 bases). V was pared by 3 bases and J by 2 bases, with 15 bases between. From germline, CDR1 is LNHNV and CDR2 YYDKDF (reference sequence). The length of the CDR3 is 16 residues. The DNA for the CDR3 is TGTGCCACCAGCAGGGGTTCGGGACAAGCCACAGATACGCAGTATTTT. It translates to CATSRGSGQATDTQYF. Full variable domain (remainder filled in from reference TRBV15 and TRBJ2-3): DAMVIQNPRYQVTQFGKPVTLSCSQTLNHNVMYWYQQKSSQAPKLLFHYYDKDFNNEADTPDNFQSRRPNTSFCFLDIRSPGLGDTAMYLCATSRGSGQATDTQYFGPGTRLTVL.

This clone was counted a few times. The chain recombines TRBV27 with TRBJ2-7; D might be TRBD1 (5 bases). The CDR3 is made up of 13 amino acids. Germline V gene lookup returns CDR1 MNHEY and CDR2 SMNVEV (reference sequence). V shed 3 bases and J shed 0 bases, with 6 bases lying between them. The CDR3 region is CASSFQGSYEQYF. The CDR3 bases are TGTGCCAGCAGTTTTCAGGGCTCCTACGAGCAGTACTTC.

This clone was recorded a few times. The chain is built from TRBV18 and TRBJ2-1; 8 bases agree with TRBD1. Germline CDR1 reads KGHSH; CDR2 reads LQKENI. This CDR3 region has 14 residues. The J segment lost 9 bases and the V segment lost 4 bases, leaving 8 bases of the junction unmatched. This CDR3 reads CASSLPTTGGEQFF. CDR3 in DNA: TGTGCCAGCTCACTACCAACAACAGGGGGTGAGCAGTTCTTC.

The CDR3 DNA reads TGTGCCAGCAGCGCCGACTTGGGGCAGGTAACCTTC. Translated, it gives CASSADLGQVTF. The chain couples TRBV9 to TRBJ1-2, with D possibly being TRBD1 (5 bases). Germline V gene lookup returns CDR1 SGDLS and CDR2 YYNGEE. V lost 3 bases, J lost 14 bases, and 17 bases lay in between. The CDR3 is made up of 12 amino acids.

This clone is a singleton in its sample. This chain joins TRBV7-8 and TRBJ1-6, with D unclear. CDR3 length: 17 residues. Trimming took off 3 bases at V and 2 bases at J, with 14 bases between the two ends. Germline lookup yields CDR1 SGHVS and CDR2 FQNEAQ. DNA of the CDR3: TGTGCCAGCAGCTTTGCGGAGCTGAACACCTATAATTCACCCCTCCACTTT. Translating gives CASSFAELNTYNSPLHF.